This T cell receptor (beta chain) came from a study of T-cell memory formation after mild COVID-19. TCRdb called the 5' RACE reads again in MiXCR, with one record for every CDR3 protein. The data hold roughly 190,000 distinct CDR3 sequences, with over 9.5% observed a single time. Germline values: CDR1 LGHNA, CDR2 YNFKEQ. The CDR3 is made up of 17 amino acids. The V segment lost 4 bases and the J segment 6 bases; nucleotides outside the gene matches: 15. Sequencing was performed on PBMCs or a T cell subset sorted from them (not recorded which). The clonotype comes from a man in his late teens or twenties who had mild COVID-19 (a few samples of this study predate the infection). Cell type and time point are not known. V usage is TRBV4-2 and J usage is TRBJ2-1, with 7 nucleotides matching TRBD2. The CDR3, as DNA: TGTGCCAGCAGCCCCCGACGGGAGCGGGACCCCAGCAATGAGCAGTTCTTC. Residues: CASSPRRERDPSNEQFF.